Below, 3 T cell receptor beta chains from the same sample are listed, as sequenced in a study of T cells after yellow fever vaccination. TCRdb used MiXCR to reprocess the 5' RACE reads, holding one entry per CDR3 protein. The data show about 340,000 distinct CDR3 sequences, around 4.1% seen once. Sequences were derived from PBMCs, sampled 5 days after the yellow fever booster vaccination. These receptors all stem from a man between 18 and 35 years old who received the YFV17D yellow fever vaccine.

The chain has TRBV5-4 and TRBJ1-1, with 8 bases that match TRBD1. The CDR3 has 16 residues. Trimming took 5 bases from V and 5 from J; bases not matched to a gene: 14. The germline gives CDR1 SGHNT, CDR2 YYREEE (reference sequence). Here the CDR3 reads CASRDSAQGVWTEAFF. DNA of the CDR3: TGTGCCAGCAGGGACTCGGCACAGGGGGTGTGGACTGAAGCTTTCTTT.

This clonotype was detected many times. The CDR3 protein is CASSSPQAGNEKLFF. In nucleotides, the CDR3 is TGTGCCAGCAGTTCCCCCCAGGCGGGGAATGAAAAACTGTTTTTT. The chain links TRBV6-6 to TRBJ1-4; the D is unclear. Germline V gives CDR1 MNHNY, CDR2 SVGAGI (reference sequence). The CDR3 totals 15 residues. Trimming pared 4 bases from V and 5 bases from J, leaving 14 bases between.

This clonotype appeared many times. V and J are TRBV12-3 or TRBV12-4 and TRBJ1-2; 7 bases are a match to TRBD1. After removal of 0 bases from V and 4 bases from J, the junction contained 8 bases not matched to a gene. CDR3 length: 16 amino acids. CDR3 nucleotides: TGTGCCAGCAGTTTAGCGCTCGCAGGGGGGGGCTATGGCTACACCTTC. It specifies CASSLALAGGGYGYTF.